The 28 T cell receptor beta chains below all came from one sample that was sequenced in a study of regulatory T cells in long-lasting Graves disease. Combining iRepertoire HTBI primers with Arm-PCR of CDR3 regions, the authors built TCR beta libraries. TCRdb reanalysed the multiplex PCR reads using MiXCR and keeps one entry per CDR3 protein. The table records roughly 450,000 distinct CDR3 sequences, about a quarter of them present only once. This sample's time point: persistent/refractory GD, antithyroid drugs over 5 years with positive TRAb. Extracted PBMC RNA gave rise to the TCR library. This specimen consisted of peripheral blood mononuclear cells (PBMCs), obtained when the disease was refractory, from a patient treated with antithyroid drugs. Every receptor here comes from a female donor with Graves disease.

This clonotype was seen repeatedly, ten times or more. This chain joins TRBV12-3 or TRBV12-4 and TRBJ2-5, with 7 bases aligning to TRBD2. CDR3 length: 15 amino acids. Trimming cost V 4 bases and J 4 bases; bases outside gene matches: 9. CDR3 nucleotides: TGTGCCAGCAGTTGGGGCCTAGCGGAGGGAGAGACCCAGTACTTC. It translates to CASSWGLAEGETQYF.

V is TRBV7-9 and J is TRBJ2-7; no clear D. This CDR3 is 14 amino acids long. V was shortened by 4 bases and J by 2 bases, with 12 bases between the two germline ends. Germline CDR1 is SEHNR and CDR2 is FQNEAQ (reference sequence). The CDR3, as DNA: TGTGCCAGCAGCTATACCGACCGAACCTACGAGCAGTACTTC. Its translation: CASSYTDRTYEQYF.

This clonotype was seen ten or more times. V gene TRBV2 combines with J gene TRBJ2-7; D is perhaps TRBD2 (5 bases). In germline, CDR1 is SNHLY, CDR2 FYNNEI. This CDR3 has 12 residues. Trimming removed 6 bases at V and 1 base at J, with 7 bases between. The CDR3: CASREVSYEQYF. CDR3 DNA sequence: TGTGCCAGCAGGGAGGTATCCTACGAGCAGTACTTC. The entire variable domain, with the rest obtained from reference TRBV2 and TRBJ2-7, is as follows: EPEVTQTPSHQVTQMGQEVILRCVPISNHLYFYWYRQILGQKVEFLVSFYNNEISEKSEIFDDQFSVERPDGSNFTLKIRSTKLEDSAMYFCASREVSYEQYFGPGTRLTVT.

The chain is built from TRBV12-3 or TRBV12-4 and TRBJ1-2; D may be TRBD1 (5 bases). This CDR3 region has 14 residues. Trimming took off 6 bases at V and 1 base at J, with 12 bases between the two ends. DNA for the CDR3: TGTGCCAGCAGCGAACGGACAATTAACTATGGCTACACCTTC. This encodes CASSERTINYGYTF.

This clonotype was found many times. This chain connects TRBV30 to TRBJ1-1, with a weak D call TRBD1 (6 bases). V was clipped by 4 bases and J by 1 base, with 10 bases between them. This CDR3 contains 13 residues. Germline V gene lookup returns CDR1 GTSNPN and CDR2 SVGIG (reference sequence). CDR3 loop: CAWNRGANTEAFF. In DNA, the CDR3 is TGTGCCTGGAATCGGGGGGCGAACACTGAAGCTTTCTTT.

This clonotype was observed a few times. V usage is TRBV9 and J usage is TRBJ1-1; weak D call: TRBD1 (5 bases). Germline V gene lookup returns CDR1 SGDLS and CDR2 YYNGEE. V was trimmed by 3 bases and J by 1 base, leaving 10 bases between them. The CDR3 covers 14 residues. CDR3 DNA sequence: TGTGCCAGCAGCGGGGCTGGGGGGAACACTGAAGCTTTCTTT. Protein: CASSGAGGNTEAFF.

In this sample, this clonotype turned up a few times. The rearrangement uses TRBV9 and TRBJ1-5; 9 nucleotides agree with TRBD1. The germline V gene encodes CDR1 SGDLS and CDR2 YYNGEE. Trimming cost V 3 bases and J 5 bases; bases outside gene matches: 6. The CDR3 consists of 15 residues. CDR3: CASSGPGQGHQPQHF. The DNA of the CDR3 is TGTGCCAGCAGCGGCCCGGGACAGGGCCATCAGCCCCAGCATTTT.

The V call is TRBV20-1, the J call TRBJ1-1; TRBD1 might be the D (5 bases). Trimming removed 1 base from V and 3 bases from J, with 12 bases in between. The CDR3 has 14 residues. Germline V CDR1 and CDR2: DFQATT, SNEGSKA (reference sequence). CDR3: CSARGGEVHTEAFF. CDR3 DNA sequence: TGCAGTGCTAGAGGGGGGGAGGTACACACTGAAGCTTTCTTT.

This clonotype was recorded at least ten times. The chain carries TRBV6-5 and TRBJ1-2, with TRBD1 matching 7 bases. CDR3 size: 13 residues. After removal of 3 bases from V and 6 bases from J, the junction contained 4 bases not matched to a gene. Per the germline V gene, CDR1 is MNHEY and CDR2 is SVGAGI. The CDR3 sequence is CASSYPGQNGYTF. CDR3 coding DNA: TGTGCCAGCAGTTATCCGGGACAGAATGGCTACACCTTC.

This clonotype was counted ten times or more. The chain joins TRBV7-8 to TRBJ2-5; D is possibly TRBD1 or TRBD2 (5 bases each). The V gene lost 2 bases and the J gene lost 5 bases, with 18 bases spanning the gap. CDR1 and CDR2 (germline): SGHVS, FQNEAQ. There are 16 residues in the CDR3. The DNA for the CDR3 is TGTGCCAGCAGCTTAAACGGGATAGGGGTTCCGGAGACCCAGTACTTC. Amino acids: CASSLNGIGVPETQYF.

This clonotype was recorded at least ten times. The genes are TRBV10-3 and TRBJ1-1; the D is unclear. The germline gives CDR1 ENHRY, CDR2 SYGVKD. Trimming removed 11 bases from V and 4 bases from J, with 14 bases in between. This CDR3 has 12 residues. The CDR3 coding sequence is TGTGCCGTATCCTCGTTGACCACTGAAGCTTTCTTT. This codes for CAVSSLTTEAFF.

This clonotype was seen more than once but under ten times. This chain joins TRBV11-2 and TRBJ1-2, with D perhaps TRBD1 (5 bases). Trimming removed 5 bases at V and 3 bases at J, with 22 bases between. There are 17 residues in the CDR3. Germline assignment: CDR1 SGHAT and CDR2 FQNNGV. CDR3 sequence reads: CASSPRPNRRGDYGYTF. CDR3 DNA sequence: TGTGCCAGCAGCCCGAGACCTAACAGGAGAGGAGACTATGGCTACACCTTC.

The chain combines TRBV28 with TRBJ2-3; D remains unclear. CDR3 length: 12 amino acids. V was clipped by 3 bases and J by 6 bases, with 7 bases between them. The germline CDR1 and CDR2 sequences are MDHEN and SYDVKM. In nucleotides, the CDR3 is TGTGCCAGCAGTTTTCTTTCGGATACGCAGTATTTT. It encodes CASSFLSDTQYF.

This clonotype showed up just a few times. The rearrangement links TRBV12-3 or TRBV12-4 to TRBJ2-2, with D possibly matching TRBD2 (6 bases). Trimming pared 5 bases from V and 6 bases from J, leaving 7 bases between. The CDR3 has 12 residues. CDR3 nucleotides: TGTGCCAGCAGTGGCGGGGCCGGGGAGCTGTTTTTT. It encodes CASSGGAGELFF.

In its sample, this clonotype was seen many times. The J gene is TRBJ2-5, the V gene TRBV29-1; D unclear. This CDR3 spans 11 amino acids. Looked up from germline, CDR1 is SQVTM and CDR2 is ANQGSEA. V gave up 6 bases and J gave up 2 bases, with 7 bases separating them. The CDR3 DNA is TGCAGCGTCGGCCTACAAGAGACCCAGTACTTC. Protein: CSVGLQETQYF. The variable domain in full, with the rest retrieved from reference TRBV29-1 and TRBJ2-5, is SAVISQKPSRDICQRGTSLTIQCQVDSQVTMMFWYRQQPGQSLTLIATANQGSEATYESGFVIDKFPISRPNLTFSTLTVSNMSPEDSSIYLCSVGLQETQYFGPGTRLLVL.

This clonotype was detected many times. The J gene is TRBJ2-2, the V gene TRBV20-1, with D possibly TRBD2 on 5 matching bases. Between the trimmed V and J ends, which lost 3 bases and 2 bases, there was a span of 10 bases. Germline V gene lookup returns CDR1 DFQATT and CDR2 SNEGSKA (reference sequence). There are 14 residues in the CDR3. In nucleotides, the CDR3 is TGCAGTGCTAGTTCTGGACTCAACACCGGGGAGCTGTTTTTT. Residues: CSASSGLNTGELFF.

This clonotype was detected ten times or more. The V gene is TRBV6-1, the J gene TRBJ1-1; no reliable D call. Germline loops: CDR1 MNHNS, CDR2 SASEGT. The CDR3 loop spans 14 amino acids. The V end was cut by 8 bases, the J end by 0 bases, with 13 bases between. CDR3 sequence (DNA): TGTGCCAGCTATAATGCCAGGATGAACACTGAAGCTTTCTTT. This translates into CASYNARMNTEAFF.

This clonotype was detected ten times or more. The rearrangement links TRBV7-2 to TRBJ1-1; possible D gene TRBD1, 5 bases. The CDR3 has 17 residues. From germline, CDR1 is SGHTA and CDR2 FQGNSA. Trimming removed 5 bases at V and 1 base at J, with 20 bases between. The CDR3 sequence: CASSQGGWGRTNTEAFF. CDR3 in DNA: TGTGCCAGCAGCCAAGGTGGCTGGGGGAGAACGAACACTGAAGCTTTCTTT. The variable domain in full, with the rest retrieved from reference TRBV7-2 and TRBJ1-1, is GAGVSQSPSNKVTEKGKDVELRCDPISGHTALYWYRQSLGQGLEFLIYFQGNSAPDKSGLPSDRFSAERTGGSVSTLTIQRTQQEDSAVYLCASSQGGWGRTNTEAFFGQGTRLTVV.

The sample holds a few counts of this clonotype. The chain uses TRBV9 and TRBJ2-3, with D tentatively TRBD1 (5 bases). The V end lost 3 bases, the J end lost 6 bases, and 11 bases lay between the germline ends. The CDR3 covers 13 residues. CDR1 is SGDLS and CDR2 is YYNGEE in the germline V gene. The CDR3 region has the DNA TGTGCCAGCAGCGCCCTTAACAGGGATACGCAGTATTTT. It encodes CASSALNRDTQYF.

Many counts were recorded for this clonotype. The chain recombines TRBV20-1 with TRBJ2-1, with unresolved D. Germline loops: CDR1 DFQATT, CDR2 SNEGSKA (reference sequence). Trimming took 4 bases from V and 10 from J, leaving 11 bases between them. The length of the CDR3 is 11 residues. DNA of the CDR3: TGCAGTGCTATCCCTGGAGAGGAGCAGTTCTTC. As protein: CSAIPGEEQFF.

In its sample, this clonotype was seen a few times. CDR3 DNA: TGCGCCAGCAGCTTGGCCTCCCGGCCGGAAGGAGCTTTCTTT. Amino acid sequence: CASSLASRPEGAFF. The rearrangement uses TRBV5-1 and TRBJ1-1; D is unresolved. This CDR3 is 14 amino acids long. Germline V CDR1 and CDR2: SGHRS, YFSETQ. Trimming took off 0 bases at V and 10 bases at J, with 16 bases between the two ends.

This clonotype was counted at least ten times. The chain carries TRBV11-1 and TRBJ1-2; D is possibly TRBD1 (5 bases). Germline V lookup: CDR1 SGHAT, CDR2 FQDESV (reference sequence). Deletions cut 5 bases from V and 3 bases from J, with 13 bases between. The CDR3 consists of 14 residues. The CDR3 DNA reads as TGTGCCAGCAGCGAAGGCGACAGTTACTATGGCTACACCTTC. It codes for CASSEGDSYYGYTF.

Written as DNA, the CDR3 is TGTGCCAGCAGTTTGAGGACAGGCCCCACCGGGGAGCTGTTTTTT. Translating it yields CASSLRTGPTGELFF. The V call is TRBV12-3 or TRBV12-4, the J call TRBJ2-2; TRBD1 matches 7 bases. This CDR3 comprises 15 residues. After removal of 3 bases from V and 4 bases from J, the junction contained 5 bases not matched to a gene.

In its sample, this clonotype was seen a few times. The chain recombines TRBV15 with TRBJ1-1; TRBD1 is a possible D gene (5 bases). CDR1 LNHNV and CDR2 YYDKDF come from the germline V gene (reference sequence). The CDR3 sequence is 15 residues long. Trimming took 3 bases from V and 4 from J, leaving 15 bases between them. In nucleotides, the CDR3 is TGTGCCACCAGCAGGACAGCCTGGGGCGGCACTGAAGCTTTCTTT. This gives the protein CATSRTAWGGTEAFF.

In its sample, this clonotype was seen many times. V and J are TRBV20-1 and TRBJ2-5; the D is unclear. Trimming shortened V by 5 bases and J by 6 bases, and 10 bases separated the two germline ends. Per germline, CDR1 DFQATT and CDR2 SNEGSKA (reference sequence). This CDR3 is 11 amino acids long. CDR3 sequence reads: CSAEDLKTQYF. DNA of the CDR3: TGCAGTGCTGAGGACCTGAAGACCCAGTACTTC.

This chain connects TRBV20-1 to TRBJ1-2, with 11 nucleotides matching TRBD1. The V and J ends lost 6 bases and 8 bases, in that order; junction bases with no gene match: 2. The CDR3 is 11 amino acids. Germline CDR1 reads DFQATT; CDR2 reads SNEGSKA (reference sequence). CDR3 coding DNA: TGCAGTGCCGGGACAGGGGGAGGCTACACCTTC. Encoded protein: CSAGTGGGYTF.

The chain carries TRBV18 and TRBJ1-2; a weak D match, TRBD1 (5 bases). The CDR3 has 12 residues. Germline values: CDR1 KGHSH, CDR2 LQKENI. V was pared by 3 bases and J by 8 bases, with 10 bases between. Written as DNA, the CDR3 is TGTGCCAGCTCACCCGACAGTGACGGCTACACCTTC. It encodes CASSPDSDGYTF.

This rearrangement joins TRBV7-9 to TRBJ2-2, with 10 bases aligning to TRBD2. Losses at the gene ends were 5 bases for V and 5 bases for J; bases not matched to a gene: 5. Per the germline V gene, CDR1 is SEHNR and CDR2 is FQNEAQ (reference sequence). This CDR3 spans 15 amino acids. The CDR3 is CASSTSGIFTGELFF. For the CDR3, the DNA is TGTGCCAGCAGCACTAGCGGGATTTTTACCGGGGAGCTGTTTTTT.